This TCR beta chain emerged from a study of identical twins. TCRdb itself ran the 5' RACE reads through MiXCR, one entry per CDR3 protein. This table holds hundreds of thousands of distinct CDR3 sequences, 20% to 25% found once. These data were also filed under a second study, of T cells expressing NK-cell markers.

Sequencing input: CD4+ T cells sorted from blood. This TCR was recovered from a woman between 18 and 29 years old in good health.

The CDR3 region is CASSLVRVFNTEAFF. The CDR3 nucleotides read TGTGCCAGCAGCCTAGTAAGGGTTTTTAACACTGAAGCTTTCTTT. The rearrangement joins TRBV12-3 or TRBV12-4 to TRBJ1-1, with D hard to call. V lost 6 bases, J lost 2 bases, and 16 bases lay in between. This CDR3 comprises 15 residues.